Below are 20 T cell receptor beta chains sequenced from a single sample in a study of shared clonotypes between healthy human individuals. Sequencing was performed with immunoSEQ multiplex PCR; in TCRdb, only in-frame clones are kept and a portion is missing. This sample has approximately 740,000 clones; over 65% occur once, and the top ten carry about 1.7%. The specimen sequenced was memory CD4+ T cells sorted from blood. Sample subset: CD45RA-negative fraction. All receptors derive from a woman in her twenties or thirties in good health.

This clone occurred a few times. J is TRBJ2-2 and V is TRBV5-1; 8 nucleotides line up with TRBD2. Per germline, CDR1 SGHRS and CDR2 YFSETQ. The CDR3 totals 15 residues. After removal of 0 bases from V and 6 bases from J, the junction contained 4 bases not matched to a gene. The chain's CDR3 is CASSLEAGGPGELFF. The CDR3 DNA sequence: TGCGCCAGCAGCTTGGAGGCGGGGGGCCCCGGGGAGCTGTTTTTT.

As regards this clone: The sample has other DNA sequences that encode this CDR3 too. The chain carries TRBV5-1 and TRBJ2-3; no clear D. The V gene's germline CDR1 is SGHRS and CDR2 YFSETQ. The CDR3 is made up of 14 amino acids. Between the trimmed V and J ends, which lost 2 bases and 0 bases, there was a span of 7 bases. DNA of the CDR3: TGCGCCAGCAGCTTCGGGCTTAGCACAGATACGCAGTATTTT. Its translation is CASSFGLSTDTQYF. The variable domain in full, completed from reference TRBV5-1 and TRBJ2-3, reads KAGVTQTPRYLIKTRGQQVTLSCSPISGHRSVSWYQQTPGQGLQFLFEYFSETQRNKGNFPGRFSGRQFSNSRSEMNVSTLELGDSALYLCASSFGLSTDTQYFGPGTRLTVL.

This clone was counted a single time. The chain has TRBV5-1 and TRBJ2-7, with D possibly being TRBD2 (5 bases). The CDR3 covers 15 residues. Looked up from germline, CDR1 is SGHRS and CDR2 is YFSETQ. Trimming removed 4 bases from V and 5 bases from J, with 19 bases in between. The CDR3 protein is CASSLGNSVINEQYF. Here the CDR3 DNA reads TGCGCCAGCAGCCTGGGTAATAGCGTAATTAACGAGCAGTACTTC.

This clone was detected once. The V call is TRBV6-1, the J call TRBJ2-5; perhaps D is TRBD1 or TRBD2 (6 bases each). CDR3 length equals 14 residues. Per the germline V gene, CDR1 is MNHNS and CDR2 is SASEGT. With 4 bases removed from V and 7 bases from J, the gap between germline ends came to 16 bases. CDR3 loop: CASSGGDTSRTQYF. In DNA form, the CDR3 reads TGTGCCAGCAGTGGCGGGGACACCAGCAGGACCCAGTACTTC.

This chain connects TRBV5-1 to TRBJ1-2; TRBD1 agrees at 8 bases. The CDR3 covers 14 residues. J gave up 5 bases and V 2 bases, and 5 bases lay outside the gene matches. The germline V gene encodes CDR1 SGHRS and CDR2 YFSETQ. In DNA, the CDR3 is TGCGCCAGCAGCTTTAAGGACAGGGAATATGGCTACACCTTC. It translates to CASSFKDREYGYTF.

V and J are TRBV6-6 and TRBJ2-7, with D tentatively TRBD1 or TRBD2 (5 bases each). Trimming removed 11 bases from V and 6 bases from J, with 23 bases in between. The CDR3 covers 14 residues. Germline CDR1 and CDR2: MNHNY and SVGAGI (reference sequence). The CDR3 reads CASSPGSPTSEQYF. In DNA form, the CDR3 reads TGTGCCTCAAGCCCAGGGTCCCCTACTAGCGAGCAGTACTTC.

Only a few counts were recorded for this clone. The chain is built from TRBV28 and TRBJ1-2, with 7 bases fitting TRBD1. The CDR3 runs 13 residues. The V gene end was trimmed by 5 bases and the J gene end by 3 bases; junction bases not matched to a gene: 3. CDR1 and CDR2 (germline): MDHEN, SYDVKM. As DNA, the CDR3 is TGTGCCAGCAGTGAAGGGACAGACTATGGCTACACCTTC. Encoded protein: CASSEGTDYGYTF.

The CDR3 region is CAISPGFDGNEKLFF. The CDR3 coding sequence is TGTGCCATCAGCCCGGGGTTCGACGGTAATGAAAAACTGTTTTTT. The V and J genes are TRBV10-3 and TRBJ1-4; no firm D call. The CDR3 contains 15 residues. Trimming took 6 bases from V and 4 from J, leaving 15 bases between them. Germline V lookup: CDR1 ENHRY, CDR2 SYGVKD.

V gene TRBV6-6 combines with J gene TRBJ2-1; D is undetermined. CDR1 is MNHNY and CDR2 is SVGAGI in the germline V gene (reference sequence). The ends were cut back, 0 bases at V and 6 bases at J, with 15 bases in the middle. This CDR3 is 16 amino acids long. The CDR3 region has the DNA TGTGCCAGCAGTTACTCGTGGCGCGGAGATACCAATGAGCAGTTCTTC. It is translated as CASSYSWRGDTNEQFF.

This rearrangement joins TRBV2 to TRBJ2-2, with D unresolved. Germline-derived CDR1 and CDR2 are SNHLY and FYNNEI. CDR3 length: 16 amino acids. Trimming stripped 1 base from V and 1 base from J, with 10 bases between. The CDR3 loop reads CASSEVSSRNTGELFF. As DNA, the CDR3 is TGTGCCAGCAGTGAAGTTAGTTCCAGGAACACCGGGGAGCTGTTTTTT.

The chain combines TRBV27 with TRBJ1-1; D is undetermined. The CDR3 covers 13 residues. The germline gives CDR1 MNHEY, CDR2 SMNVEV (reference sequence). Trimming removed 2 bases from V and 8 bases from J, with 12 bases in between. CDR3 DNA: TGTGCCAGCAGTTTAGGTGGGATAGGCGAAGCTTTCTTT. Encoded protein: CASSLGGIGEAFF.

This clone was found once. V usage is TRBV27 and J usage is TRBJ2-6; 8 bases fit TRBD1. Germline-derived CDR1 and CDR2 are MNHEY and SMNVEV (reference sequence). The ends lost 6 bases at V and 2 bases at J; junction bases unmatched: 0. The CDR3 extends over 14 amino acids. The CDR3 protein is CASRTGAGANVLTF. The CDR3 DNA follows: TGTGCCAGCAGGACAGGGGCTGGGGCCAACGTCCTGACTTTC.

V and J are TRBV2 and TRBJ1-5; tentatively, D is TRBD1 (6 bases). This CDR3 spans 14 amino acids. V was trimmed by 7 bases and J by 7 bases, leaving 17 bases between them. The germline CDR1 and CDR2 sequences are SNHLY and FYNNEI. The CDR3 sequence is CASTMMGAGQPQHF. The CDR3 nucleotides read TGTGCCAGCACCATGATGGGGGCCGGACAGCCCCAGCATTTT. The variable domain in full, completed from reference TRBV2 and TRBJ1-5, reads EPEVTQTPSHQVTQMGQEVILRCVPISNHLYFYWYRQILGQKVEFLVSFYNNEISEKSEIFDDQFSVERPDGSNFTLKIRSTKLEDSAMYFCASTMMGAGQPQHFGDGTRLSIL.

The CDR3 loop reads CASRNGETTDTQYF. CDR3 bases: TGCGCCAGCCGCAACGGGGAGACCACAGATACGCAGTATTTT. This chain uses TRBV5-1 with TRBJ2-3, with D perhaps matching TRBD2 (5 bases). V shed 7 bases and J shed 2 bases, with 14 bases lying between them. This CDR3 comprises 14 residues. Per germline, CDR1 SGHRS and CDR2 YFSETQ. The whole variable domain, filled in from reference TRBV5-1 and TRBJ2-3, reads KAGVTQTPRYLIKTRGQQVTLSCSPISGHRSVSWYQQTPGQGLQFLFEYFSETQRNKGNFPGRFSGRQFSNSRSEMNVSTLELGDSALYLCASRNGETTDTQYFGPGTRLTVL.

Concerning this clone itself: Other nucleotide sequences in the sample specify the same CDR3. The V gene is TRBV4-2, the J gene TRBJ2-6; the D gene is possibly TRBD2 (5 bases). There are 16 residues in the CDR3. Trimming removed 1 base at V and 0 bases at J, with 7 bases between. Germline V lookup: CDR1 LGHNA, CDR2 YNFKEQ. The DNA of the CDR3 is TGTGCCAGCAGCCAAGTAGGGAGCTCTGGGGCCAACGTCCTGACTTTC. This translates into CASSQVGSSGANVLTF.

V is TRBV28 and J is TRBJ1-5; D may be TRBD1 (5 bases). The CDR3 consists of 16 residues. Germline CDR1 reads MDHEN; CDR2 reads SYDVKM. Trimming removed 8 bases at V and 6 bases at J, with 23 bases between. Here the CDR3 reads CASRPLGGGSGQPQHF. The DNA of the CDR3 is TGTGCCAGCCGCCCCCTCGGCGGGGGTTCAGGTCAGCCCCAGCATTTT.

This chain links TRBV11-2 with TRBJ1-6; 9 positions match TRBD1. The germline V gene has CDR1 SGHAT and CDR2 FQNNGV. V shed 5 bases, J shed 9 bases, and the junction held 8 bases outside the gene matches. CDR3 length: 15 residues. DNA for the CDR3: TGTGCCAGCAGCACTCTAGACAGGGGGAGTTCACCCCTCCACTTT. Amino acid sequence: CASSTLDRGSSPLHF.

This clone was counted once. This chain links TRBV10-3 with TRBJ2-7; 9 nucleotides agree with TRBD2. CDR1 and CDR2 (germline): ENHRY, SYGVKD. The CDR3 contains 16 residues. After removal of 4 bases from V and 4 bases from J, the junction contained 11 bases not matched to a gene. The CDR3 here is CAISVNQGTSLYEQYF. The CDR3 DNA reads as TGTGCCATCAGTGTTAATCAGGGGACTAGCCTTTACGAGCAGTACTTC.

The chain recombines TRBV7-8 with TRBJ2-5; D may be TRBD1 (6 bases). The CDR3 consists of 13 residues. V lost 8 bases to trimming and J lost 1 base, with 11 bases between them. Germline loops: CDR1 SGHVS, CDR2 FQNEAQ. CDR3 nucleotides: TGTGCCAGCGGAATCAGGGGCCAAGAGACCCAGTACTTC. Translated, it gives CASGIRGQETQYF. The variable domain in full, completed from reference TRBV7-8 and TRBJ2-5, reads GAGVSQSPRYKVAKRGQDVALRCDPISGHVSLFWYQQALGQGPEFLTYFQNEAQLDKSGLPSDRFFAERPEGSVSTLKIQRTQQEDSAVYLCASGIRGQETQYFGPGTRLLVL.

This clone was found many times. The rearrangement uses TRBV4-1 and TRBJ2-7, with D possibly TRBD1 on 6 matching bases. Trimming left V 3 bases short and J 6 bases short, with 15 bases between. The germline V gene encodes CDR1 MGHRA and CDR2 YSYEKL. The CDR3 totals 14 residues. The CDR3 reads CASSQGASEREQYF. The CDR3 DNA is TGCGCCAGCAGCCAGGGGGCTTCTGAGCGCGAGCAGTACTTC.